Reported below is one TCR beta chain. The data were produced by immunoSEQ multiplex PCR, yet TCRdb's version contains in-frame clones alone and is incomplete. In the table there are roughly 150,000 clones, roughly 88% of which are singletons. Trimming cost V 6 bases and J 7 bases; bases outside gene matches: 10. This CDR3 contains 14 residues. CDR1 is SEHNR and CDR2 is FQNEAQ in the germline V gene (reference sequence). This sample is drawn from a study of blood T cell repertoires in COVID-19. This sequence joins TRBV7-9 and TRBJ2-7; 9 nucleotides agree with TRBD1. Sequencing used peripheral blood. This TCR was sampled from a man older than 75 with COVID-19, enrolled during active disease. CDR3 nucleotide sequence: TGTGCCAGCAGTCACACAGGGGGCAAAGAGGAGCAGTACTTC. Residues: CASSHTGGKEEQYF.